The sequence of this T cell receptor beta chain was determined in a study of cytomegalovirus exposure and HLA in healthy donors. As to this clone: Its target is not known.

The V gene's germline CDR1 is SGHTA and CDR2 FQGNSA. Deletions cut 7 bases from V and 12 bases from J, with 25 bases between. The CDR3 is 14 amino acids. TCRdb's table, derived via immunoSEQ multiplex PCR, lists solely in-frame clones and lacks some. The sample contains over 150,000 clones, 75% to 90% of which appear only once. Study-level results: Cytomegalovirus-associated TCR beta chains were listed, numbering around 150.

The chain is built from TRBV7-2 and TRBJ2-7; tentatively, D is TRBD2 (6 bases). The clonotype comes from a man aged 18 to 29 in good health and CMV-seropositive. Sequenced material: PBMCs. CDR3: CASIDTLGRDSMYF. The CDR3 region has the DNA TGTGCCAGCATCGACACGCTGGGCCGGGACTCTATGTACTTC.